This record covers a single T cell receptor beta chain. This clonotype came up many times. Its target antigen remains unknown. No base qualities exist here, and no much larger clone lies one base off it. This entry is derived from a study of regulatory T cells in long-lasting Graves disease (dated by TCRdb to about 2021). In the study overall: Persistent Graves' disease was defined as antithyroid drug treatment for over 5 years with persistently positive TSH receptor autoantibodies. A total of around 35 samples underwent TCR sequencing, from some 13 patients with persistent Graves' disease and approximately 20 patients with newly diagnosed Graves' disease. The study took place in China and was registered as a clinical trial. On average, persistent Graves' disease patients in the clinical cohort had been on antithyroid drugs for about 10 years. This study used TCR sequencing and RNA sequencing of peripheral blood to compare persistent Graves' disease patients against newly diagnosed Graves' disease patients. Study-wide conclusions, independent of this receptor: Patients with persistent disease shared more public clonotypes (about 2,700) than newly diagnosed patients did (966). As a limitation, the authors acknowledged that the small sample size may reduce accuracy. Persistent disease showed preferential use of TRBV28, TRBJ1-2 and TRBJ2-5, whereas newly diagnosed disease favored TRBV20-1 and TRBJ2-1. Only the TCR beta chain was sequenced and analyzed. The study examined only peripheral blood because the primary lesion, thyroid tissue, could not be accessed. Compared with newly diagnosed patients, patients with persistent Graves' disease had lower TCR Shannon entropy and fewer highly expanded clones, which suggests clonal expansion.

CDR3 length: 13 amino acids, cysteine to phenylalanine. Kept here is only the CDR3 DNA, which spans 39 bases and is read in frame from base 1. The germline ends are 17 bases apart after V is trimmed by 8 bases and J by 3 bases. Looking up the germline V gene yields CDR1 SQVTM and CDR2 ANQGSEA. Library construction relied on multiplex PCR. Sequencer: Illumina HiSeq 4000. CDR3 regions were amplified by Arm-PCR with iRepertoire HTBI primers to construct TCR beta libraries. Before sequencing, the PCR products underwent gel purification. The authors processed their data as follows. Gene usage analysis of CDR3 amino acid clonotypes relied on the 55 to 80 TRBV and 13 to 15 TRBJ segments identified across samples. Filtered high-quality paired reads were merged into contigs using COPE and FqMerger. Contigs were aligned with BLAST to IMGT TRBV, TRBD and TRBJ reference genes, and CDR3 was defined per IMGT. Any clonotype with a frequency above 0.1% was classified as a highly expanded clone. Repertoire diversity was measured by Shannon entropy, and V-J evenness by the Gini coefficient. A clonotype was considered public if more than one individual shared it. Using fastp at Q25 and MiXCR, TCRdb reprocessed the public reads and kept productive beta chains. CDR3 protein sequences are deduplicated, and each keeps its most common genes and DNA. Clone size and V and J calls follow TCRdb, not the original study. Here the sample has about 470,000 distinct CDR3 sequences; less than 25% occur a single time. The ten most abundant clones make up approximately 7.8% of the sample.

Taken with the paper, the label for time point translates to: persistent/refractory GD, antithyroid drugs over 5 years with positive TRAb. For both TCR sequencing and RNA sequencing, RNA was extracted from PBMCs in TRIzol. The diagnosis of Graves' disease followed American Thyroid Association guidelines. Patients for the study were recruited at an endocrinology department in Xi'an, China. From each patient, 7.5 to 10 milliliters of peripheral blood was collected into an EDTA anticoagulant tube. Ficoll Paque Plus density gradient separation was used to isolate PBMCs, and no additional T cell sorting was done. An Agilent 2100 Bioanalyzer and agarose gel were used to check RNA quality, while a NanoDrop 2000 measured RNA concentration.

The sequence is built from TRBV29-1 and TRBJ2-7; the D call could be TRBD1 or TRBD2, with each sharing 5 bases. The starting material was peripheral blood mononuclear cells (PBMCs), obtained when the disease was refractory, from a patient treated with antithyroid drugs. The source of this sequence is a female donor with Graves disease. The CDR3 reads as follows: CSFSGGAGYEQYF. The nucleotides are TGCAGCTTCTCTGGGGGTGCGGGCTACGAGCAGTACTTC.